Listed below are T cell receptor beta chains from one sample, sequenced in a study of technical replicates of blood from several donors. Sequenced by immunoSEQ multiplex PCR; TCRdb stores in-frame clones only, minus some. The sample gives tens of thousands of clones, approximately 87% of which show up once; 4.6% is in the top ten. Sequenced sample: PBMCs. These receptors all come from a human donor in good health. Some clones in this sample may be carry-over from other donors' samples. Each CDR3 is given with its conserved first and last residue. The D gene is left open where the match is weak. Clone size is given for some rows only: seen once, a few or many times, or a class if the clone is expanded.

J gene	V gene	clone size	D gene	CDR3 DNA	CDR3 protein
TRBJ1-3	TRBV5-6	.	TRBD1	TGTGCCAGCAGCCTAACCCCGACAGGGCTTGGAAACACCATATATTTT	CASSLTPTGLGNTIYF
TRBJ2-5	TRBV5-6	.	.	TGTGCCAGCAGCTTTAATCTTCTTAACATGGCCCAGTACTTC	CASSFNLLNMAQYF
TRBJ1-3	TRBV9	.	TRBD1	TGTGCCAGCAGCGTTGACAGGGGGCTAGGGAACACCATATATTTT	CASSVDRGLGNTIYF
TRBJ1-1	TRBV19	few	.	TGTGCCAGTAGTTCATCGAACACTGAAGCTTTCTTT	CASSSSNTEAFF
TRBJ2-1	TRBV19	.	TRBD2	TGTGCCAGTAGCCACCTAGCGGGAGGCTACAATGAGCAGTTCTTC	CASSHLAGGYNEQFF
TRBJ2-4	TRBV6-1	.	TRBD2	TGTGCCAGCAGTGCAGCGGGAGGTGGGAACATTCAGTACTTC	CASSAAGGGNIQYF
TRBJ1-1	TRBV7-2	.	.	TGTGCCAGCAGCTTTGGAGACAGGAGGAACACTGAAGCTTTCTTT	CASSFGDRRNTEAFF
TRBJ1-6	TRBV30	.	.	TGTGCCTGGAGCACAATGACAGAAAATTCACCCCTCCACTTT	CAWSTMTENSPLHF
TRBJ2-7	TRBV15	.	TRBD1	TGTGCCACCAGCAGAGCCCCCTCCGGACAGGGGAACTACGAGCAGTACTTC	CATSRAPSGQGNYEQYF
TRBJ1-6	TRBV11-3	.	.	TGTGCCAGCAGCTTATCGGGTCCAGCCTCCTATAATTCACCCCTCCACTTT	CASSLSGPASYNSPLHF
TRBJ2-3	TRBV4-3	.	TRBD2	TGCGCCAGCAGCCAAGCCCATGGGGACTATGCATTGGGAGATACGCAGTATTTT	CASSQAHGDYALGDTQYF
TRBJ2-1	TRBV27	.	.	TGTGCCAGCAGACCGAGGAGGGCGAGCTCCTACAATGAGCAGTTCTTC	CASRPRRASSYNEQFF
TRBJ1-1	TRBV7-9	.	TRBD1	TGTGCCAGCAGCTTGAACAGGGGAGCTTTCTTT	CASSLNRGAFF
TRBJ2-2	TRBV7-9	.	.	TGTGCCAGCAGCTTAGAGACAACGAACACCGGGGAGCTGTTTTTT	CASSLETTNTGELFF
TRBJ2-1	TRBV7-6	.	TRBD2	TGTGCCAGCAGCTTAGGAGGACTAGCGGGAGGATATGAGCAGTTCTTC	CASSLGGLAGGYEQFF
TRBJ1-1	TRBV7-9	.	.	TGTGCCAGCAGCTTTTTACCCGATGGGACTTGGCTAGAAGCTTTCTTT	CASSFLPDGTWLEAFF
TRBJ2-3	TRBV14	.	TRBD1	TGTGCCAGCAGCCAACTGGGACAGGGCACAGATACGCAGTATTTT	CASSQLGQGTDTQYF
TRBJ1-2	TRBV5-1	.	TRBD1	TGCGCCAGCAGCTTATCAGGGACAGGGGGCGGTGGCTACACCTTC	CASSLSGTGGGGYTF
TRBJ1-5	TRBV7-6	.	.	TGTGCCAGCAGTCAACAGGAGAATCAGCCCCAGCATTTT	CASSQQENQPQHF
TRBJ2-5	TRBV5-1	once	TRBD2	TGCGCCAGCAGCTTAAACCTAGCGGGGGGGCCAGGCGAGACCCAGTACTTC	CASSLNLAGGPGETQYF
TRBJ2-7	TRBV18	once	.	TGTGCCAGCTCACCAGAGGGACTCGTCTCCTACGAGCAGTACTTC	CASSPEGLVSYEQYF
TRBJ2-5	TRBV7-2	.	.	TGTGCCAGCAGCTTAGTGCATAGGGGGGAGACCCAGTACTTC	CASSLVHRGETQYF
TRBJ2-7	TRBV7-6	.	.	TGTGCCAGCAGTTCCTATAGCGGTCCTACCTACGAGCAGTACTTC	CASSSYSGPTYEQYF
TRBJ2-7	TRBV4-1	.	.	TGCGCCAGCAGCCAAGAAAGCAGGGCCTCCTACGAGCAGTACTTC	CASSQESRASYEQYF
TRBJ2-5	TRBV6-5	once	.	TGTGCCAGCAGTTACTCGGCAGGATCCGAGACCCAGTACTTC	CASSYSAGSETQYF
TRBJ2-7	TRBV7-2	.	.	TGTGCCAGCAGCTTAGCGCTTGGGGCCGTGGTCTACTTC	CASSLALGAVVYF
TRBJ2-5	TRBV7-3	.	TRBD2	TGTGCCAGCAGCTCACTAGCGCTCGAGACCCAGTACTTC	CASSSLALETQYF
TRBJ1-6	TRBV6-5	.	TRBD1	TGTGCCAGCAGTTACTCTAGGGTACAGGGGGATTCACCCCTCCACTTT	CASSYSRVQGDSPLHF
TRBJ2-5	TRBV19	once	TRBD2	TGTGCCAGTAGTATTGATGCGGGGGGCGGGGAGACCCAGTACTTC	CASSIDAGGGETQYF
TRBJ2-7	TRBV21-1	.	.	TGTGCCAGCAGCAAAGGGGCGGGCTGGCGGGGGTCCGCGGGGGAGCAGTACTTC	CASSKGAGWRGSAGEQYF
TRBJ2-1	TRBV9	few	.	TGTGCCAGCAGCGCGGTGGGTACAGGGCCCTACAATGAGCAGTTCTTC	CASSAVGTGPYNEQFF
TRBJ1-2	TRBV4-3	.	.	TGCGCCAGCAGCCAAGAGGCTTCTAACTATGGCTACACCTTC	CASSQEASNYGYTF
TRBJ2-3	TRBV7-9	.	.	TGTGCCAGCAGCCGGCCGGGGGTTGGAGATACGCAGTATTTT	CASSRPGVGDTQYF
TRBJ2-7	TRBV11-2	.	.	TGTGCCAGCAGTACCACAGGGTACGAGCAGTACTTC	CASSTTGYEQYF
TRBJ2-1	TRBV7-2	.	TRBD1	TGTGCCAGCAGCCCCCGACGAGGACAGGGGGCCTACAATGAGCAGTTCTTC	CASSPRRGQGAYNEQFF
TRBJ2-5	TRBV5-1	.	.	TGCGCCAGCAGCCCCGTACTCGGATCGGGACAAGAGACCCAGTACTTC	CASSPVLGSGQETQYF
TRBJ1-5	TRBV2	.	TRBD1	TGTGCCAGCAGTGACAGGGGGGAACCCCAGCATTTT	CASSDRGEPQHF
TRBJ1-1	TRBV30	once	.	TGTGCCTGGTACGAACAGGGCTTTAGCACTGAAGCTTTCTTT	CAWYEQGFSTEAFF
TRBJ1-1	TRBV11-2	.	.	TGTGCCAGCAGCTTAGTGGGGCAGGGCAACACTGAAGCTTTCTTT	CASSLVGQGNTEAFF
TRBJ2-3	TRBV7-2	.	TRBD2	TGTGCCAGCAGCTTAGTTAGGACTAGCGGGGGGGCAGGAGATACGCAGTATTTT	CASSLVRTSGGAGDTQYF
TRBJ2-1	TRBV4-3	few	.	TGCGCCAGCAGCCAAGGACTAGTCGGCTACAATGAGCAGTTCTTC	CASSQGLVGYNEQFF
TRBJ2-3	TRBV6-1	.	TRBD1	TGTGCCAGCAGCACAGGGGGTGGAAGCACAGATACGCAGTATTTT	CASSTGGGSTDTQYF
TRBJ2-2	TRBV19	.	TRBD2	TGTGCCAGTAGCCTAGCGGGAGGTACCGGGGAGCTGTTTTTT	CASSLAGGTGELFF
TRBJ2-1	TRBV7-9	.	TRBD2	TGTGCCAGCAGCCTTGCAGCGGGGGCCCGAAATGAGCAGTTCTTC	CASSLAAGARNEQFF
TRBJ2-4	TRBV7-9	once	.	TGTGCCAGCAGCCCAGAGTATTCGTACAGAAACATTCAGTACTTC	CASSPEYSYRNIQYF
TRBJ1-5	TRBV18	.	.	TGTGCCAGCTCACCTGGGGCAGGGGATCAGCCCCAGCATTTT	CASSPGAGDQPQHF
TRBJ1-5	TRBV5-1	.	.	TGCGCCAGCAGTGAGGGGGGGTTCGATCAGCCCCAGCATTTT	CASSEGGFDQPQHF
TRBJ1-1	TRBV5-1	once	.	TGCGCCAGCAGCTTGGGGTGGGCCGGCACTGAAGCTTTCTTT	CASSLGWAGTEAFF
TRBJ2-5	TRBV7-9	.	TRBD1	TGTGCCAGCAGCTTAGCGGGGACAGGGTACCAAGAGACCCAGTACTTC	CASSLAGTGYQETQYF
TRBJ1-2	TRBV6-5	.	TRBD1	TGTGCCAGCATCCAGGCAGGGGGTGGTGGCTACACCTTC	CASIQAGGGGYTF